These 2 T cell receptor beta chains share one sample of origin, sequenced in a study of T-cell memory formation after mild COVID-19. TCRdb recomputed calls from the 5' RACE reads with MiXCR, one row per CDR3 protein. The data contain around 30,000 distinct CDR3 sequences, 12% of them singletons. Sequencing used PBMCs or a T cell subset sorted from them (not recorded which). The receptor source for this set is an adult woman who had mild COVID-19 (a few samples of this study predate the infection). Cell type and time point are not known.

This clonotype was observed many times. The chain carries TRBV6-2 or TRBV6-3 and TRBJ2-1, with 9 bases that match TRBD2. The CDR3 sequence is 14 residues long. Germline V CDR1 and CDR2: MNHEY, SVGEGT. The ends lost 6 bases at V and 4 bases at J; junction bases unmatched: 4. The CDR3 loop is CASRAAGGYNEQFF. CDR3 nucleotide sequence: TGTGCCAGCAGGGCAGCGGGGGGATACAATGAGCAGTTCTTC.

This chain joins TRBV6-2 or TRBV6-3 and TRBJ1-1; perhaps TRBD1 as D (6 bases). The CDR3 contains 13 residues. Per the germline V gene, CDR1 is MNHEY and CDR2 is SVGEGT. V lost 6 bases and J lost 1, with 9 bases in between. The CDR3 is CASRWTANTEAFF. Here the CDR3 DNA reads TGTGCCAGCAGATGGACAGCGAACACTGAAGCTTTCTTT.